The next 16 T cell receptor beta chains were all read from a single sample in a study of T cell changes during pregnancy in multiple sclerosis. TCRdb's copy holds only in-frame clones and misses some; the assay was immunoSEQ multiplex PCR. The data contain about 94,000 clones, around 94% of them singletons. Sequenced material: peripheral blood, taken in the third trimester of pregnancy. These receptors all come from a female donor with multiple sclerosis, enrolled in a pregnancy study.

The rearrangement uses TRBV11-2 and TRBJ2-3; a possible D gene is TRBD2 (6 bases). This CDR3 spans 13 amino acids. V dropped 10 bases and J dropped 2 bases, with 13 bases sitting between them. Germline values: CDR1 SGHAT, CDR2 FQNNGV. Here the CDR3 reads CATGGPNTDTQYF. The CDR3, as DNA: TGTGCCACCGGAGGGCCGAACACAGATACGCAGTATTTT. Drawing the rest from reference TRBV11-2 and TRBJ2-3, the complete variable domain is EAGVAQSPRYKIIEKRQSVAFWCNPISGHATLYWYQQILGQGPKLLIQFQNNGVVDDSQLPKDRFSAERLKGVDSTLKIQPAKLEDSAVYLCATGGPNTDTQYFGPGTRLTVL.

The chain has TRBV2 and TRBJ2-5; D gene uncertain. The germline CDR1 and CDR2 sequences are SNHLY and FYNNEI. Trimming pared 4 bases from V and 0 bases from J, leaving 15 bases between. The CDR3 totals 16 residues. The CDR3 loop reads CASSGSPYRYQETQYF. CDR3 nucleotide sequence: TGTGCCAGCAGTGGATCCCCCTACCGGTACCAAGAGACCCAGTACTTC. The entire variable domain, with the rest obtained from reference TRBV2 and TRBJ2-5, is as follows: EPEVTQTPSHQVTQMGQEVILRCVPISNHLYFYWYRQILGQKVEFLVSFYNNEISEKSEIFDDQFSVERPDGSNFTLKIRSTKLEDSAMYFCASSGSPYRYQETQYFGPGTRLLVL.

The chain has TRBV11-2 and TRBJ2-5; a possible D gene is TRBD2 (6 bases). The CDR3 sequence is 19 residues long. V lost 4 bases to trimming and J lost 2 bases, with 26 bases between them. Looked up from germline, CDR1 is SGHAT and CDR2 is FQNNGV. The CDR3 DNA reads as TGTGCCAGCAGCTCCCGTCGGGGTCGGAGCGGGCTTAATCAAGAGACCCAGTACTTC. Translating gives CASSSRRGRSGLNQETQYF.

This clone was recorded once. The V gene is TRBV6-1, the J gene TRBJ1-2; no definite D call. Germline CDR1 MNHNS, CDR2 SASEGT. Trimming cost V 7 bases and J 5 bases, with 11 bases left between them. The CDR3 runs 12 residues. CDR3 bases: TGTGCCAGCACCCATGACACTTATGGCTACACCTTC. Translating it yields CASTHDTYGYTF.

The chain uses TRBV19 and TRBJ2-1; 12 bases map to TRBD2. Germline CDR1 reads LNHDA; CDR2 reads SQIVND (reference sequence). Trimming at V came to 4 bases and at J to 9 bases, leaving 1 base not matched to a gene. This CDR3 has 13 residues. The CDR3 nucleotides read TGTGCCAGTAGTAAACTAGCGGGAGGTGAGCAGTTCTTC. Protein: CASSKLAGGEQFF.

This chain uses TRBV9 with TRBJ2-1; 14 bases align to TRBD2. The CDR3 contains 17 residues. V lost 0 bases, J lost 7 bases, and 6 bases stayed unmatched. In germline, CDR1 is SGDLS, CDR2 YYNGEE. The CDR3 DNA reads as TGTGCCAGCAGCGTAGGGTGGACTAGCGGGAGGACGAATGAGCAGTTCTTC. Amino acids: CASSVGWTSGRTNEQFF. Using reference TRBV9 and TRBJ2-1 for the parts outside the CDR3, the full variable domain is DSGVTQTPKHLITATGQRVTLRCSPRSGDLSVYWYQQSLDQGLQFLIQYYNGEERAKGNILERFSAQQFPDLHSELNLSSLELGDSALYFCASSVGWTSGRTNEQFFGPGTRLTVL.

The CDR3 reads CASSRTSGKETQYF. CDR3 in DNA: TGTGCCAGCAGCCGGACTAGCGGTAAAGAGACCCAGTACTTC. The J gene is TRBJ2-5, the V gene TRBV11-3; 10 nucleotides line up with TRBD2. After removal of 5 bases from V and 3 bases from J, the junction contained 3 bases not matched to a gene. Germline assignment: CDR1 SGHNT and CDR2 YENEEA. This CDR3 comprises 14 residues.

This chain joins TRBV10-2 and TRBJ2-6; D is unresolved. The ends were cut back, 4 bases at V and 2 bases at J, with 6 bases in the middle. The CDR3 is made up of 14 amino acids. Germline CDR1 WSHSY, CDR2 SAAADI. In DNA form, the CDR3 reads TGCGCCAGCAGTGCGTTCGCTGGGGCCAACGTCCTGACTTTC. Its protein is CASSAFAGANVLTF.

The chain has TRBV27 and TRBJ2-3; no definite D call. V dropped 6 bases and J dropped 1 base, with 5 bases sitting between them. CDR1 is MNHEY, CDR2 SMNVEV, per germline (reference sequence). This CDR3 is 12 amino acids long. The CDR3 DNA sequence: TGTGCCAGCAGCCCAGGCACAGATACGCAGTATTTT. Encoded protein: CASSPGTDTQYF.

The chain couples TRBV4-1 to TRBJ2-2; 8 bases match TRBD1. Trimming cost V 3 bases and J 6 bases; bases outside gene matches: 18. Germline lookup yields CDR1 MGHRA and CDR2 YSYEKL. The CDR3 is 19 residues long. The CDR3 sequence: CASSHPPEGRGLTSGELFF. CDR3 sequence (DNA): TGCGCCAGCAGCCACCCCCCCGAGGGCAGGGGGCTAACTTCCGGGGAGCTGTTTTTT.

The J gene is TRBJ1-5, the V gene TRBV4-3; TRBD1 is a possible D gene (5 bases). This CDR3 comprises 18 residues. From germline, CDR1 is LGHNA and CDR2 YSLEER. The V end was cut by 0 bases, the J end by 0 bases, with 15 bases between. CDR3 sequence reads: CASSQDLGGLVSNQPQHF. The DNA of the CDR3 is TGCGCCAGCAGCCAAGATCTGGGGGGTTTGGTTAGCAATCAGCCCCAGCATTTT.

Written as DNA, the CDR3 is TGCGCCAGCAGCTTGATTGGCGGAACTACCTACGAGCAGTACTTC. This translates into CASSLIGGTTYEQYF. The chain is built from TRBV5-1 and TRBJ2-7; D is undetermined. This CDR3 has 15 amino acids. Germline lookup yields CDR1 SGHRS and CDR2 YFSETQ. V dropped 1 base and J dropped 2 bases, with 13 bases sitting between them.

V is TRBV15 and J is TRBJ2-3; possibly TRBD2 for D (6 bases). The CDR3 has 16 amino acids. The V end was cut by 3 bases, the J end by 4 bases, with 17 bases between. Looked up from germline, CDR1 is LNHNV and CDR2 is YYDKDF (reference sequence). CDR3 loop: CATSSSGPEGADTQYF. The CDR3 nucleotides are TGTGCCACCAGCAGCTCGGGGCCGGAGGGTGCAGATACGCAGTATTTT.

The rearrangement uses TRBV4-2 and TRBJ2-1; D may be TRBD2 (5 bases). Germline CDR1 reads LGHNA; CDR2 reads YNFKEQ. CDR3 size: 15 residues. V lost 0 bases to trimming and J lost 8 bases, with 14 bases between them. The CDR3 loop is CASSQESTSGDEQFF. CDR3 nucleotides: TGTGCCAGCAGCCAAGAATCGACCTCCGGGGATGAGCAGTTCTTC.

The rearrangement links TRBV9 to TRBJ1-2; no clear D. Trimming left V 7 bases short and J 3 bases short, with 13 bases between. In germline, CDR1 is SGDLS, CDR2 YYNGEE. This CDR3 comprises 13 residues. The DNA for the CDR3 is TGTGCCAGCGGCCAGCCGAGGGACTATGGCTACACCTTC. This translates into CASGQPRDYGYTF.

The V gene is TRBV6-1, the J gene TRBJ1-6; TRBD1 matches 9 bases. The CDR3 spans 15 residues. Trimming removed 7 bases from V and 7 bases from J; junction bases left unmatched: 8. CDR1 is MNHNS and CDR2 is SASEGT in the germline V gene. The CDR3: CASISRGQGNSPLHF. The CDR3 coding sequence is TGTGCCAGCATCTCTAGAGGACAGGGGAATTCACCCCTCCACTTT.